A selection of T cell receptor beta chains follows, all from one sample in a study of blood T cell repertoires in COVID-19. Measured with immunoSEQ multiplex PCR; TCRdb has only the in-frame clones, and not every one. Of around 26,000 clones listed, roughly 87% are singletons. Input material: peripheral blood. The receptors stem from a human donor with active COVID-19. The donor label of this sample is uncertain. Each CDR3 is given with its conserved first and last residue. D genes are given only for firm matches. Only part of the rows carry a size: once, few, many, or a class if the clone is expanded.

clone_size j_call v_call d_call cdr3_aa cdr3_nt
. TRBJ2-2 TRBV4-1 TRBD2 CASSQASGRNTGELFF TGCGCCAGCAGCCAAGCTAGCGGGCGAAACACCGGGGAGCTGTTTTTT
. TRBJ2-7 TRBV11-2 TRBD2 CASSPIQLAGDYEQYF TGTGCCAGCAGCCCCATCCAACTAGCGGGAGACTACGAGCAGTACTTC
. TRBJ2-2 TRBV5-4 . CASSFGAPPGGETGELFF TGTGCCAGCAGCTTCGGGGCCCCGCCCGGCGGGGAGACCGGGGAGCTGTTTTTT
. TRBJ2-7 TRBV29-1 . CSCLGGSYEQYF TGCAGTTGTTTGGGGGGTTCCTACGAGCAGTACTTC
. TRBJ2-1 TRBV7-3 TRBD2 CASSTGLAGNEQFF TGTGCCAGCAGCACGGGACTAGCGGGTAATGAGCAGTTCTTC
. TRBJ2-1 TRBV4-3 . CASSQVLGGEQFF TGCGCCAGCAGCCAAGTACTAGGGGGTGAGCAGTTCTTC
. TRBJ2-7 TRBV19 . CASSLGRGTEQYF TGTGCCAGTAGCTTGGGGAGGGGGACCGAGCAGTACTTC
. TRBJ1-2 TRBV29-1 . CSVEDVAGTNYGYTF TGCAGCGTTGAAGACGTGGCGGGTACTAACTATGGCTACACCTTC
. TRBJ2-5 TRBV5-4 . CASSFDKYQETQYF TGTGCCAGCAGCTTCGACAAGTACCAAGAGACCCAGTACTTC
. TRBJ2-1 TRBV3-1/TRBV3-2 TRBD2 CASSQDWKGLAGVYNEQFF TGTGCCAGCAGCCAAGATTGGAAGGGACTAGCGGGGGTTTACAATGAGCAGTTCTTC
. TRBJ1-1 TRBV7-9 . CASRGLNTEAFF TGTGCCAGCCGAGGGCTGAACACTGAAGCTTTCTTT
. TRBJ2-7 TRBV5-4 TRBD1 CASSLGQGISYEQYF TGTGCCAGCAGCTTAGGACAGGGGATCTCCTACGAGCAGTACTTC
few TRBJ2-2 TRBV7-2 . CASSPYRESGGELFF TGTGCCAGCAGCCCCTATCGGGAATCAGGCGGGGAGCTGTTTTTT
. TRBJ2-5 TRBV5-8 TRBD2 CASSLWSSGRGKETQYF TGTGCCAGCAGCTTGTGGTCTAGCGGGAGGGGTAAAGAGACCCAGTACTTC
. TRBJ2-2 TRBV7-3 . CASSLDGSHGGELFF TGTGCCAGCAGCTTAGACGGGAGTCATGGCGGGGAGCTGTTTTTT
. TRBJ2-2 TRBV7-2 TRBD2 CASSSGTSVNTGELFF TGTGCCAGCAGCTCCGGGACTAGCGTCAACACCGGGGAGCTGTTTTTT
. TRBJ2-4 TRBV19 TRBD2 CASSTLAGGGISKNIQYF TGTGCCAGTAGTACTTTAGCGGGAGGGGGTATCTCCAAAAACATTCAGTACTTC
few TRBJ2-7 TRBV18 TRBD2 CASSPGVAGGPYEQYF TGTGCCAGCTCACCAGGGGTAGCGGGAGGACCCTACGAGCAGTACTTC
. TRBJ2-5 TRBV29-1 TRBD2 CSVDGTSGRALETQYF TGCAGCGTTGATGGGACTAGCGGGAGGGCCCTAGAGACCCAGTACTTC
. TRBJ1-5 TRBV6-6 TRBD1 CASSPWGQGVSQPQHF TGTGCCAGCAGCCCTTGGGGACAGGGAGTTAGTCAGCCCCAGCATTTT
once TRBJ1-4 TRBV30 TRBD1 CAWCWTGPNEKLFF TGTGCCTGGTGTTGGACAGGACCGAATGAAAAACTGTTTTTT
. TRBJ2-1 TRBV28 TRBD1 CASTGDSSYNEQFF TGTGCCAGCACCGGGGACAGCTCCTACAATGAGCAGTTCTTC
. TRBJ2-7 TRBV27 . CATGIIGDEQYF TGTGCCACCGGGATTATAGGAGACGAGCAGTACTTC
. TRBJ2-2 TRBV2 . CASSDTSLTGELFF TGTGCCAGCAGTGACACTAGCTTAACCGGGGAGCTGTTTTTT